The TCR beta chain under discussion was sequenced for a study of vaccination and CD4 T cells after COVID-19. General study results and limits: Median counts of SARS-CoV-2-reactive clonotypes increased from around 20 to 38; this difference was not significant. Only relatively few convalescent patients were studied, and early post-infection timepoints were not analyzed.

Sequencing of cultured CD4+ T cell DNA used the Oncomine TCR Beta short-read assay. It was from cultured CD4+ T cells that genomic DNA was extracted. MiXCR, run by TCRdb on the PCR reads, gives a single entry per CDR3 protein. The data hold thousands of distinct CDR3 sequences, with 64% observed a single time. Comments on this clonotype: Its target is unknown.

Germline CDR1 and CDR2: MNHNS and SASEGT. The CDR3 contains 14 residues. V was pared by 7 bases and J by 0 bases, with 12 bases between. The treatment was: roughly 10-day PBMC culture with coronavirus spike peptide pools or control peptides (ViraFEST assay). The chain joins TRBV6-1 to TRBJ1-1; D is possibly TRBD1 (5 bases). The receptor was derived from a human donor who had recovered from COVID-19. The sample comprised CD4+ T cells from blood, cultured in vitro. As DNA, the CDR3 is TGTGCCAGCACCCCGGGACGGATGAACACTGAAGCTTTCTTT. Translated, it gives CASTPGRMNTEAFF.